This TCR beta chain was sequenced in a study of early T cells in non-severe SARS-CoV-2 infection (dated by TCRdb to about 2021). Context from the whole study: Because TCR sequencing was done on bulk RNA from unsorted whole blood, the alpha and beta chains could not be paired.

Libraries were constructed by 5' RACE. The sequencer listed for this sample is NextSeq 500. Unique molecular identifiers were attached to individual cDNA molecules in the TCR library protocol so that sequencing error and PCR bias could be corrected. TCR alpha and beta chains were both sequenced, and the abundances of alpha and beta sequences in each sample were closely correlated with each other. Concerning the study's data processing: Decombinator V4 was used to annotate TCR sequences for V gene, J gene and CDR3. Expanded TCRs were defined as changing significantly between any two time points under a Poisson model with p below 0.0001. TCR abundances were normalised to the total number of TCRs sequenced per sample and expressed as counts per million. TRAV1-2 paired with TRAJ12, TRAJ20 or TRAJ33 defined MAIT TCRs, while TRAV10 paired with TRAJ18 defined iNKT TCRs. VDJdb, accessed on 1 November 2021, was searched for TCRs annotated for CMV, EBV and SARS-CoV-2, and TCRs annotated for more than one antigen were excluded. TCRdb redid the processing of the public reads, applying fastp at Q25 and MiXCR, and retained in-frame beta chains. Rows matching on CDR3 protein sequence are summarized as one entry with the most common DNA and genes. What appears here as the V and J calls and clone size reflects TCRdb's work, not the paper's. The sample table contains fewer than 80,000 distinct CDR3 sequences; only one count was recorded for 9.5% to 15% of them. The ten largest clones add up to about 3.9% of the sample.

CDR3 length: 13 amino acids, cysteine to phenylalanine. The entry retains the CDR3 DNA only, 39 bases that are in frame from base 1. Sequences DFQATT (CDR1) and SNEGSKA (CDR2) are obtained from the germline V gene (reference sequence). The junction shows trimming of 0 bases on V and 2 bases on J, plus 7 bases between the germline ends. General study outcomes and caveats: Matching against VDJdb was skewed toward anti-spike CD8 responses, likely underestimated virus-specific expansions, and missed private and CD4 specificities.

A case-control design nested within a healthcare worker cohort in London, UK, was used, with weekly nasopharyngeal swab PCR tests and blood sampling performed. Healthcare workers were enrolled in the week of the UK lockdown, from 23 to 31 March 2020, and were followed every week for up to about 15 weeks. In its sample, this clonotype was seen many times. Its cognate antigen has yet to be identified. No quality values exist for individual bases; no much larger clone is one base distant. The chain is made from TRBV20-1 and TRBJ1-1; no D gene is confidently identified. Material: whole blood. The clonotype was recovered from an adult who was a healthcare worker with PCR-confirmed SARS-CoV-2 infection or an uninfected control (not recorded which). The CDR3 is CSARDRSNTEAFF. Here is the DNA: TGCAGTGCTAGAGATCGAAGTAACACTGAAGCTTTCTTT.